This is a list of T cell receptor beta chains from one sample in a study of human T cells and chemical hapten exposure. TCRdb itself ran the RACE reads through MiXCR, one entry per CDR3 protein. The table has under 400,000 distinct CDR3 sequences, less than 6.5% seen once; the top ten hold 2.6%. This sample comprised whole blood, obtained in connection with sensitization to the hapten diphenylcyclopropenone (DPC). These TCRs come from a woman aged 45-59 years with alopecia areata. Some clones in this sample may be carry-over from other donors' samples. CDR3s include the opening cysteine and the closing phenylalanine or tryptophan. A D gene is named only where the DNA matches it firmly. Rows give clone size only sometimes, using once, few, many, or a class for an expanded clone.

>TRBV28|TRBD2|TRBJ2-7|many
TGTGCCAGCAGTCTCGGGACTAGCGGGGGTCACTACTACGAGCAGTACTTC
CASSLGTSGGHYYEQYF
>TRBV29-1|TRBD1|TRBJ2-7|many
TGCAGCGTTGAAGAAGGACAGGACTACGAGCAGTACTTC
CSVEEGQDYEQYF
>TRBV10-3|.|TRBJ1-1|few
TGTGCCATCACCCTGACAGCCAACACTGAAGCTTTCTTT
CAITLTANTEAFF
>TRBV10-3|TRBD1|TRBJ1-5|.
TGTGCCATCAGTGAGGCGAACAGGGGGCGCCCCGGTCAGCCCCAGCATTTT
CAISEANRGRPGQPQHF
>TRBV14|TRBD1|TRBJ2-3|many
TGTGCCAGCAGCCCCCGGACAGGCCGGCGGGATACGCAGTATTTT
CASSPRTGRRDTQYF
>TRBV5-1|TRBD2|TRBJ2-3|.
TGCGCCAGCAGGGGACTAGCGGACTACACAGATACGCAGTATTTT
CASRGLADYTDTQYF
>TRBV5-1|TRBD1|TRBJ1-1|many
TGCGCCAGCAGCTTAACACAGGGGCCAGGAGAAGCTTTCTTT
CASSLTQGPGEAFF
>TRBV20-1|.|TRBJ1-2|few
TGCAGTGCTAGAGGGCCCCTGGATGGCTACACCTTC
CSARGPLDGYTF
>TRBV6-1|.|TRBJ1-5|few
TGTGCCAGCCGGTGGGAGGGAGGAAGCAATCAGCCCCAGCATTTT
CASRWEGGSNQPQHF
>TRBV19|.|TRBJ2-2|many
TGTGCCAGTAGTATCCTTCCCGGGACCCGGGGCGGGGAGCTGTTTTTT
CASSILPGTRGGELFF
>TRBV20-1|.|TRBJ2-1|few
TGCAGTGCTAGAGGATCACGAGGGCGGGACAATGAGCAGTTCTTC
CSARGSRGRDNEQFF
>TRBV21-1|.|TRBJ1-5|.
TGTGCCAGCAGCAAAGTTCGCCCCCCAGGGCAGCCCCAGCATTTT
CASSKVRPPGQPQHF
>TRBV29-1|.|TRBJ1-2|.
TGCAGCGTTGAAGATCGGGAACAGAGAACTAACTATGGCTACACCTTC
CSVEDREQRTNYGYTF
>TRBV29-1|.|TRBJ1-2|many
TGCAGCGTTGAGAGGGCAAACGGGGGCTACACCTTC
CSVERANGGYTF
>TRBV29-1|TRBD1|TRBJ2-7|many
TGCAGCGCCCGGGACAGCCCCTACGAGCAGTACTTC
CSARDSPYEQYF
>TRBV28|.|TRBJ2-2|.
TGTGCCAGCATTTCCCTATCCAATACTGCCGGGGAGCTGTTTTTT
CASISLSNTAGELFF
>TRBV2|TRBD2|TRBJ2-2|many
TGTGCCAGCAGTGAACAGGGAGCGGGAGTGAACACCGGGGAGCTGTTTTTT
CASSEQGAGVNTGELFF
>TRBV16|.|TRBJ2-1|many
TGTGCCAGCAGCCAAACCGACAATGAGCAGTTCTTC
CASSQTDNEQFF
>TRBV5-1|.|TRBJ2-3|.
TGCGCCAGCAGCTTGAGGGGGGGGCTGGCAGATACGCAGTATTTT
CASSLRGGLADTQYF
>TRBV12-3/TRBV12-4|.|TRBJ2-5|many
TGTGCCAGCAGTAGGGGGGGACTTCAAGAGACCCAGTACTTC
CASSRGGLQETQYF
>TRBV20-1|.|TRBJ2-7|many
TGCAGTGCTAGTGACCTTACGAACGGCTACGAGCAGTACTTC
CSASDLTNGYEQYF
>TRBV7-2|.|TRBJ2-3|many
TGTGCCAGCAGCTTGGGCTATCCCCATACAGATACGCAGTATTTT
CASSLGYPHTDTQYF
>TRBV3-1|.|TRBJ2-7|few
TGTGCCAGCAGCCAAGAAGGCAGGGCGGAGCAGTACTTC
CASSQEGRAEQYF
>TRBV6-5|.|TRBJ2-3|many
TGTGCCAGCAGTTATGTGTCTACAGATACGCAGTATTTT
CASSYVSTDTQYF
>TRBV7-8|.|TRBJ2-5|many
TGTGCCAGCAGCTTACGGAGGGAGCTCCAAGAGACCCAGTACTTC
CASSLRRELQETQYF
>TRBV14|.|TRBJ2-1|many
TGTGCCAGCAGCCAAGTAGAAGTGACAGCTGATGAGCAGTTCTTC
CASSQVEVTADEQFF
>TRBV6-5|.|TRBJ2-2|.
TGTGCCAGCAGTTACTCGGGCGGGACGAACACCGGGGAGCTGTTTTTT
CASSYSGGTNTGELFF
>TRBV5-1|TRBD1|TRBJ1-5|few
TGCGCCAGCAGCTTGACGACAGGGGGGCGACAGCCCCAGCATTTT
CASSLTTGGRQPQHF
>TRBV6-6|TRBD2|TRBJ2-7|many
TGTGCCAGCAGCCAGTCGGCTAGCGGGAGCGGGGAGCAGTACTTC
CASSQSASGSGEQYF
>TRBV7-8|.|TRBJ1-4|few
TGTGCCAGCAGCTTTGGTTACAGCCTACATGAAAAACTGTTTTTT
CASSFGYSLHEKLFF
>TRBV20-1|.|TRBJ2-1|many
TGCAGTGCGATAGCGATTGAGCAGTTCTTC
CSAIAIEQFF
>TRBV5-5|.|TRBJ2-1|many
TGTGCCAGCAGTCCAGCCGGGGCCCCAAGCTCCTACAATGAGCAGTTCTTC
CASSPAGAPSSYNEQFF
>TRBV15|.|TRBJ1-1|few
TGTGCCACCAGCTCGCGGTGGGTGAACACTGAAGCTTTCTTT
CATSSRWVNTEAFF
>TRBV5-1|TRBD1|TRBJ2-2|few
TGCGCCAGCAGCTCGGGACAGGTGGCGGGCACCGGGGAGCTGTTTTTT
CASSSGQVAGTGELFF
>TRBV2|.|TRBJ2-3|many
TGTGCCAGCAACCGGGACCGAACCACAGATACGCAGTATTTT
CASNRDRTTDTQYF
>TRBV5-1|TRBD2|TRBJ2-1|many
TGCGCCAGCAGCTTGGCTAGCGGGAACAATGAGCAGTTCTTC
CASSLASGNNEQFF
>TRBV28|.|TRBJ2-7|.
TGTGCCAGCACCTGGCTAGCCGGCGAGCAGTACTTC
CASTWLAGEQYF
>TRBV13|TRBD2|TRBJ2-7|.
TGTGCCAGCAGCTCCGGGACTAAGGGCCCCTACGAGCAGTACTTC
CASSSGTKGPYEQYF
>TRBV7-9|.|TRBJ1-1|many
TGTGCCAGCAGCGGAGAGACGGTGAACACTGAAGCTTTCTTT
CASSGETVNTEAFF
>TRBV27|.|TRBJ1-2|few
TGTGCCAGCAGTTTAAGGGGTCCAGGACAAGGCTACACCTTC
CASSLRGPGQGYTF
>TRBV10-3|TRBD1|TRBJ2-3|many
TGTGCCATCGGAGGACAGGGGGCAGATACGCAGTATTTT
CAIGGQGADTQYF
>TRBV5-6|.|TRBJ2-5|.
TGTGCCAGCAGCCGTAGGGGTTCAGAGACCCAGTACTTC
CASSRRGSETQYF
>TRBV5-1|.|TRBJ2-2|many
TGCGCCAGCAATCCGGGGAACACCGGGGAGCTGTTTTTT
CASNPGNTGELFF
>TRBV29-1|.|TRBJ1-1|few
TGCAGCGTTGAAGACCTGACAGACACTGAAGCTTTCTTT
CSVEDLTDTEAFF
>TRBV7-6|.|TRBJ1-4|.
TGTGCCAGCAGCCCTGGGTTCGTTGGTAATGAAAAACTGTTTTTT
CASSPGFVGNEKLFF
>TRBV7-6|TRBD2|TRBJ2-7|many
TGTGCCAGCAGCTTGGTTGAACTAGCGGACTCCTACGAGCAGTACTTC
CASSLVELADSYEQYF
>TRBV2|.|TRBJ2-1|few
TGTGCCAGCACCCAAGACTCAGTAAATGAGCAGTTCTTC
CASTQDSVNEQFF
>TRBV6-5|TRBD2|TRBJ2-1|many
TGTGCCAGCAGCAACGGGGCGGGAGGCATCTACAATGAGCAGTTCTTC
CASSNGAGGIYNEQFF
>TRBV5-1|.|TRBJ1-2|many
TGCGCCAGCAGCTTGGCGGGACTGCAGAACTATGGCTACACCTTC
CASSLAGLQNYGYTF